The rows below give T cell receptor beta chains drawn from one sample of a study of blood T cell repertoires in COVID-19. Assay used: immunoSEQ multiplex PCR; TCRdb lists only in-frame clones, some missing. Here the sample spans some 150,000 clones, roughly four fifths being singletons. The sequenced material came from PBMCs or T cells enriched from blood (not recorded which). These receptor sequences come from a man aged 45-65 years who had recovered from COVID-19. Each CDR3 is given with its conserved first and last residue. Each record gives: J gene, V gene, CDR3 protein.

J: TRBJ1-5; V: TRBV12-3/TRBV12-4; CDR3: CASSLGVYQPQHF
J: TRBJ2-2; V: TRBV7-6; CDR3: CASSLARGPNTGELFF
J: TRBJ1-5; V: TRBV27; CDR3: CASSPWQGDGNQPQHF
J: TRBJ1-1; V: TRBV10-3; CDR3: CAIGGLNTEAFF
J: TRBJ2-1; V: TRBV12-3/TRBV12-4; CDR3: CASSLGLAGEQFF
J: TRBJ2-1; V: TRBV25-1; CDR3: CASSETSGMGWNEQFF
J: TRBJ2-7; V: TRBV12-3/TRBV12-4; CDR3: CASSRRGREQYF
J: TRBJ1-4; V: TRBV30; CDR3: CAWSDTTERWEKLFF
J: TRBJ1-3; V: TRBV7-6; CDR3: CASSLEGNSPLGNTIYF
J: TRBJ2-7; V: TRBV7-9; CDR3: CASSLKGNSYEQYF
J: TRBJ2-2; V: TRBV9; CDR3: CASSSPLAGNTGELFF
J: TRBJ2-7; V: TRBV9; CDR3: CASSSNRDRGYEQYF
J: TRBJ2-3; V: TRBV19; CDR3: CASSIGAGRTDTQYF
J: TRBJ2-2; V: TRBV10-3; CDR3: CAISATENTGELFF
J: TRBJ1-5; V: TRBV27; CDR3: CASSLRPPGQAINQPQHF
J: TRBJ2-1; V: TRBV7-2; CDR3: CASRSSGSSYNEQFF
J: TRBJ1-2; V: TRBV24-1; CDR3: CATSDPTGTYYGYTF
J: TRBJ2-5; V: TRBV7-6; CDR3: CASSLWTEETQYF
J: TRBJ2-7; V: TRBV28; CDR3: CASMIGLAGREQYF
J: TRBJ2-3; V: TRBV9; CDR3: CASSEEGLAGDTQYF
J: TRBJ2-1; V: TRBV21-1; CDR3: CASSTTGTYNEQFF
J: TRBJ2-3; V: TRBV5-4; CDR3: CASSLRGGIGTDTQYF
J: TRBJ1-1; V: TRBV7-3; CDR3: CASSLSVNTEAFF
J: TRBJ2-7; V: TRBV14; CDR3: CASSQAAGTGMYEQYF
J: TRBJ1-2; V: TRBV30; CDR3: CAWSTGGGYGYTF
J: TRBJ2-1; V: TRBV12-3/TRBV12-4; CDR3: CASSGSGGQQFF
J: TRBJ1-6; V: TRBV7-9; CDR3: CASSLGDRDSPLHF
J: TRBJ1-2; V: TRBV19; CDR3: CASSIQGINYGYTF
J: TRBJ1-6; V: TRBV19; CDR3: CASSMTGITYNSPLHF
J: TRBJ1-2; V: TRBV6-5; CDR3: CASSRTGGNYGYTF
J: TRBJ2-7; V: TRBV2; CDR3: CASSDQAGSYEQYF
J: TRBJ1-1; V: TRBV21-1; CDR3: CASSKGWESGVEAFF
J: TRBJ2-3; V: TRBV9; CDR3: CASSVGTDRPVTDTQYF
J: TRBJ2-7; V: TRBV7-9; CDR3: CAASTGDEQYF
J: TRBJ1-1; V: TRBV19; CDR3: CASSIPRGGGLNTEAFF
J: TRBJ2-7; V: TRBV5-6; CDR3: CASSFPGLAYEQYF
J: TRBJ2-7; V: TRBV5-1; CDR3: CASIGDTSYEQYF
J: TRBJ2-1; V: TRBV7-7; CDR3: CASSLEGAGYNEQFF
J: TRBJ2-5; V: TRBV7-6; CDR3: CASSLGETGGETQYF
J: TRBJ1-2; V: TRBV19; CDR3: CASSIPGTDLSYTF
J: TRBJ2-7; V: TRBV5-6; CDR3: CASSIGGQDEQYF
J: TRBJ1-2; V: TRBV7-2; CDR3: CASSLTGQFYGYTF
J: TRBJ2-2; V: TRBV18; CDR3: CASSPPIFDTGELFF
J: TRBJ2-7; V: TRBV19; CDR3: CASSIRASGGAHEQYF
J: TRBJ2-7; V: TRBV9; CDR3: CASSVGLGGDVPEQYF
J: TRBJ1-6; V: TRBV7-8; CDR3: CASSLEKGLSPLHF
J: TRBJ1-1; V: TRBV19; CDR3: CASSPRGAVVTEAFF
J: TRBJ1-5; V: TRBV28; CDR3: CATVYRGRGQQPQHF
J: TRBJ1-2; V: TRBV5-1; CDR3: CASSLAPGNYGYTF
J: TRBJ1-3; V: TRBV6-5; CDR3: CATLTGVGNTIYF
J: TRBJ2-7; V: TRBV4-3; CDR3: CASSQGRGLSYEQYF
J: TRBJ2-2; V: TRBV24-1; CDR3: CATGRQGLAGELFF
J: TRBJ1-1; V: TRBV4-2; CDR3: CASSQVGTGGFMNTEAFF
J: TRBJ1-2; V: TRBV5-1; CDR3: CASTPFGESDYGYTF
J: TRBJ2-1; V: TRBV5-8; CDR3: CASSLATDSVSSYNEQFF
J: TRBJ2-7; V: TRBV2; CDR3: CASSEGGEQYF
J: TRBJ1-2; V: TRBV24-1; CDR3: CATSGGPDGYTF
J: TRBJ2-3; V: TRBV5-1; CDR3: CASSYGLAGGTDTQYF
J: TRBJ2-7; V: TRBV27; CDR3: CASSSGLAETYEQYF